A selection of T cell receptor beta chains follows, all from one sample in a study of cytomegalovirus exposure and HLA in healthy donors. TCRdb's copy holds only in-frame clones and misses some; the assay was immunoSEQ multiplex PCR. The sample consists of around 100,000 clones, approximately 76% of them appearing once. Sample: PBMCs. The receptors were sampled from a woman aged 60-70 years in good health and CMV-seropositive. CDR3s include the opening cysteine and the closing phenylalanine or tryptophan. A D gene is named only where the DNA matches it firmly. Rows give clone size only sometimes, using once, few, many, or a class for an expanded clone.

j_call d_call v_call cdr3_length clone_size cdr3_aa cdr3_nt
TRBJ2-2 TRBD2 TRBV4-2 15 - CASSAGGADTGELFF TGTGCCAGCAGCGCGGGGGGAGCGGACACCGGGGAGCTGTTTTTT
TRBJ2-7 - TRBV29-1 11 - CSVGSSYEQYF TGCAGCGTTGGGAGTTCCTACGAGCAGTACTTC
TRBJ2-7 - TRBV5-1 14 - CASSLGRVRDEQYF TGCGCCAGCAGCTTGGGGAGGGTCAGGGACGAGCAGTACTTC
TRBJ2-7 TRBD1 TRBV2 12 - CATGQASYEQYF TGTGCCACCGGACAGGCATCCTACGAGCAGTACTTC
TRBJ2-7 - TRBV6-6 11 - CASSRQYEQYF TGTGCCAGCAGTAGACAGTACGAGCAGTACTTC
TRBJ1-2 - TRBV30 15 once CAWVDAQTRGNGYTF TGTGCCTGGGTGGACGCGCAGACAAGAGGGAATGGCTACACCTTC
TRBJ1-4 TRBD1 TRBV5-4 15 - CASSYGTGINEKLFF TGTGCCAGCAGCTATGGGACAGGGATTAATGAAAAACTGTTTTTT
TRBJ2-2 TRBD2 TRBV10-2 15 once CASSLAGVNTGELFF TGCGCCAGCAGTTTAGCGGGAGTCAACACCGGGGAGCTGTTTTTT
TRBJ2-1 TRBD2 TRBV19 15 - CASSLLADSYNEQFF TGTGCCAGTAGCTTACTAGCGGACTCCTACAATGAGCAGTTCTTC
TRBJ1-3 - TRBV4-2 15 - CASSQEGGAGNTIYF TGTGCCAGCAGCCAAGAGGGGGGTGCTGGAAACACCATATATTTT
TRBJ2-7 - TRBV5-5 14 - CASSLGLGSYEQYF TGTGCCAGCAGCTTGGGACTAGGATCCTACGAGCAGTACTTC
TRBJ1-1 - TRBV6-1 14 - CASSEGLLNTEAFF TGTGCCAGCAGTGAAGGACTGCTGAACACTGAAGCTTTCTTT
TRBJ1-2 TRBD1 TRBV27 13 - CASSLDRGYGYTF TGTGCCAGCAGTCTCGACAGGGGCTATGGCTACACCTTC
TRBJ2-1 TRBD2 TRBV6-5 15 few CASSMTSGAYNEQFF TGTGCCAGCAGTATGACTAGCGGGGCCTACAATGAGCAGTTCTTC
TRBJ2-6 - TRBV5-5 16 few CASSEGFPSGANVLTF TGTGCCAGCAGCGAGGGTTTTCCCTCTGGGGCCAACGTCCTGACTTTC
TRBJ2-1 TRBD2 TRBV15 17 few CATSRARTSGRADEQFF TGTGCCACCAGCAGAGCTCGGACTAGCGGGAGGGCCGATGAGCAGTTCTTC
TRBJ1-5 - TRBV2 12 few CASSGLDQPQHF TGTGCCAGCAGTGGGCTCGATCAGCCCCAGCATTTT
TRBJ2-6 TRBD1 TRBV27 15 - CASSGTGGRANVLTF TGTGCCAGCAGTGGGACAGGGGGAAGGGCCAACGTCCTGACTTTC
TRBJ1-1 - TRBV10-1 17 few CASSDAPGGTPNTEAFF TGCGCCAGCAGTGACGCCCCCGGGGGGACCCCGAACACTGAAGCTTTCTTT
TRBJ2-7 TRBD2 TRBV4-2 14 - CASRTSGAAYEQYF TGTGCCAGCAGAACTAGCGGCGCTGCCTACGAGCAGTACTTC
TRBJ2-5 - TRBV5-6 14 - CASSLVRVGETQYF TGTGCCAGCAGCTTGGTCAGGGTTGGGGAGACCCAGTACTTC
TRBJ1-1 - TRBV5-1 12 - CASSTEVGGAFF TGCGCCAGCAGCACCGAAGTCGGAGGGGCTTTCTTT
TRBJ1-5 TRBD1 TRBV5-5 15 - CASSVQQGFGQPQHF TGTGCCAGCAGCGTACAACAGGGGTTCGGTCAGCCCCAGCATTTT
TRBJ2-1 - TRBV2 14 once CASSDSLGGDEQFF TGTGCCAGCAGTGATAGTCTAGGAGGGGATGAGCAGTTCTTC
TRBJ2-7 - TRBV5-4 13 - CASSLGGQGEQYF TGTGCCAGCAGCTTGGGGGGTCAGGGCGAGCAGTACTTC
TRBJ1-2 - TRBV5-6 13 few CASSPGHWYGYTF TGTGCCAGCAGCCCGGGACATTGGTATGGCTACACCTTC
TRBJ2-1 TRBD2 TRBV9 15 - CASSPNPSGRYEQFF TGTGCCAGCAGCCCAAACCCTAGCGGGAGGTATGAGCAGTTCTTC